Shown below are 6 T cell receptor beta chains from a single sample sequenced in a study of T cell responses to AZD1222 COVID-19 vaccine. The method was immunoSEQ multiplex PCR; TCRdb's version includes in-frame clones alone and lacks a portion of them. The sample includes approximately 150,000 clones, 70% to 90% of them seen just once. Sequencing was performed on peripheral blood, taken 28 days after the second dose of the MenACWY control vaccine. The receptors come from an adult who received the MenACWY meningococcal vaccine as a control.

This clone has a single count. The chain employs TRBV4-3 and TRBJ1-3; the D is unclear. CDR3 size: 15 residues. Germline V gene lookup returns CDR1 LGHNA and CDR2 YSLEER. V dropped 1 base and J dropped 0 bases, with 7 bases sitting between them. The CDR3 nucleotides read TGCGCCAGCAGCCAAGGGCGCCTCTCTGGAAACACCATATATTTT. The encoded protein is CASSQGRLSGNTIYF.

This clone was counted a few times. The chain combines TRBV27 with TRBJ1-5; D uncertain. V lost 3 bases and J 6 bases, leaving 9 bases between the germline ends. The CDR3 is 13 residues long. Germline V gene data show CDR1 as MNHEY and CDR2 as SMNVEV (reference sequence). The CDR3 DNA reads TGTGCCAGCAGTTTTATCGACGGTCAGCCCCAGCATTTT. This encodes CASSFIDGQPQHF.

This clone occurred a few times. The chain recombines TRBV18 with TRBJ1-1; TRBD1 matches 9 bases. This CDR3 spans 15 amino acids. Germline loops: CDR1 KGHSH, CDR2 LQKENI. V shed 4 bases and J 6 bases; nucleotides not matched to a gene: 9. This CDR3 reads CASSLSTGGLSEAFF. The CDR3 DNA reads TGTGCCAGCTCACTTTCAACAGGGGGCTTGTCTGAAGCTTTCTTT.

This chain links TRBV6-6 with TRBJ2-3, with TRBD2 matching over 10 bases. CDR3 length: 16 residues. The germline gives CDR1 MNHNY, CDR2 SVGAGI (reference sequence). J was trimmed by 6 bases and V by 2 bases; bases with no gene match: 8. The CDR3 DNA reads as TGTGCCAGCAGTTACGTTTCTAGCGGGAGACCCGATACGCAGTATTTT. Its protein product is CASSYVSSGRPDTQYF.

The chain joins TRBV6-5 to TRBJ1-5, with a tentative D call TRBD1 (6 bases). Germline V gene data show CDR1 as MNHEY and CDR2 as SVGAGI. Trimming removed 7 bases from V and 6 bases from J, with 16 bases in between. This CDR3 is built from 14 residues. The CDR3 region has the DNA TGTGCCAGCATTACGACAGGCCGGAGTCAGCCCCAGCATTTT. It specifies CASITTGRSQPQHF.

This clone was found a few times. The gene calls are TRBV18 and TRBJ1-4; D remains ambiguous. Trimming took 1 base from V and 6 from J, leaving 9 bases between them. CDR1 is KGHSH and CDR2 is LQKENI in the germline V gene. The CDR3 length is 14 residues. The CDR3 DNA follows: TGTGCCAGCTCACCACTTACTGGGGATGAAAAACTGTTTTTT. Its translation: CASSPLTGDEKLFF.